The 8 T cell receptor beta chains reported below all come from one sample, sequenced in a study of blood T cell repertoires in COVID-19 (dated by TCRdb to 2018 to 2021). Library preparation used the immunoSEQ multiplex PCR assay. This is the immuneACCESS table as TCRdb keeps it, with only in-frame sequences that have V and J called. A part of the clones is gone; compared with another copy, unresolved V genes explain less than half, and the rest is unexplained. Within this sample are tens of thousands of clones, with about 88% of them counted one time only. The ten top clones hold about a fifth of the sample. The sample consisted of peripheral blood. All receptors derive from a woman between 50 and 59 years old with active or convalescent COVID-19.

The rearrangement joins TRBV5-1 to TRBJ1-2; 7 nucleotides agree with TRBD1. V lost 4 bases and J lost 4; bases outside the gene matches: 7. CDR1 SGHRS and CDR2 YFSETQ come from the germline V gene. The CDR3 runs to 14 residues. CDR3 protein: CASSPGTDPYGYTF. The CDR3, as DNA: TGCGCCAGCAGCCCCGGGACAGACCCCTATGGCTACACCTTC.

The chain recombines TRBV10-3 with TRBJ2-7, with 10 bases identical to TRBD2. Germline V gene sequence: CDR1 ENHRY, CDR2 SYGVKD. V was pared by 6 bases and J by 6 bases, with 5 bases of the junction left unmatched. The CDR3 contains 13 residues. CDR3 DNA sequence: TGTGCCATCAGCCTAGCGGGAGCGGGCGAGCAGTACTTC. Its protein is CAISLAGAGEQYF.

The genes are TRBV19 and TRBJ2-7, with D hard to call. Germline V gene sequence: CDR1 LNHDA, CDR2 SQIVND (reference sequence). Deletions cut 0 bases from V and 3 bases from J, with 15 bases between. The CDR3 totals 16 residues. The CDR3 reads CASSIDGSSQYYEQYF. The CDR3, as DNA: TGTGCCAGTAGTATAGACGGCTCCTCACAGTACTACGAGCAGTACTTC.

This clone is a singleton in its sample. V gene TRBV13 combines with J gene TRBJ1-2, with no clear D. This CDR3 is 12 amino acids long. Germline V CDR1 and CDR2: PRHDT, FYEKMQ (reference sequence). V was pared by 5 bases and J by 4 bases, with 8 bases between. The CDR3: CASSLRSYGYTF. CDR3 DNA sequence: TGTGCCAGCAGCCTACGATCCTATGGCTACACCTTC.

This clone was counted once. The chain combines TRBV28 with TRBJ1-5; tentative D call: TRBD1 (5 bases). The V end lost 6 bases, the J end lost 6 bases, and 33 bases lay between the germline ends. Per germline, CDR1 MDHEN and CDR2 SYDVKM. This CDR3 region has 20 residues. The CDR3 sequence is CASRLAGFQHSLGDLQPQHF. The CDR3, as DNA: TGTGCCAGCAGGCTCGCAGGGTTTCAGCACAGCTTAGGCGATCTTCAGCCCCAGCATTTT.

The chain links TRBV10-2 to TRBJ2-6; TRBD1 might be the D (6 bases). Germline values: CDR1 WSHSY, CDR2 SAAADI. The CDR3 has 18 residues. V was clipped by 2 bases and J by 0 bases, with 14 bases between them. The CDR3 DNA reads TGCGCCAGCAGTGAGCCGCCGACAGGCCGCTCTGGGGCCAACGTCCTGACTTTC. Translating gives CASSEPPTGRSGANVLTF.

J is TRBJ2-1 and V is TRBV6-5; 9 bases agree with TRBD2. This CDR3 contains 15 residues. With 2 bases clipped from V and 8 bases from J, the junction kept 7 bases outside the gene matches. Per the germline V gene, CDR1 is MNHEY and CDR2 is SVGAGI. Here the CDR3 reads CASSYGRSGSDEQFF. The CDR3, as DNA: TGTGCCAGCAGTTACGGACGTAGCGGGAGCGATGAGCAGTTCTTC.

The chain joins TRBV10-2 to TRBJ2-3, with 11 bases lining up with TRBD2. The V and J ends lost 2 bases and 2 bases, in that order; junction bases with no gene match: 9. Looked up from germline, CDR1 is WSHSY and CDR2 is SAAADI. This CDR3 region has 18 residues. CDR3: CASSETLLAGAHTDTQYF. DNA for the CDR3: TGCGCCAGCAGTGAGACATTACTAGCGGGAGCCCACACAGATACGCAGTATTTT.